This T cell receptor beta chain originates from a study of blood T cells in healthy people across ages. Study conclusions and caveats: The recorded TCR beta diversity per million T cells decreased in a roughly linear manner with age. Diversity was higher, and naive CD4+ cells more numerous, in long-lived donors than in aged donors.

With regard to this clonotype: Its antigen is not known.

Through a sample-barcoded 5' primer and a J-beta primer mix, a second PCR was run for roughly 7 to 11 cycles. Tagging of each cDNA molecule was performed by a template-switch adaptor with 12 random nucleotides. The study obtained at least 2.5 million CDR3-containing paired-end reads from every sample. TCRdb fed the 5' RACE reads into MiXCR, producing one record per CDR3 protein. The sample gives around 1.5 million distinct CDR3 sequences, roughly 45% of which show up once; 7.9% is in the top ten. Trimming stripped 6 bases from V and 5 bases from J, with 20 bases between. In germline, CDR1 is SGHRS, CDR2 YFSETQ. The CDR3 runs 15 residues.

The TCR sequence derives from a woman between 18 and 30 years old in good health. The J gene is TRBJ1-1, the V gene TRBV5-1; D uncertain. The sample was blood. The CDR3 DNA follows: TGCGCCAGCAACCCAGTGATGGGAGTGGAAACTGAAGCTTTCTTT. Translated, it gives CASNPVMGVETEAFF.